These 12 T cell receptor beta chains were all obtained from the same sample, sequenced in a study of OX40 agonist ivuxolimab in advanced cancers. The library was produced with the immunoSEQ multiplex PCR assay. In TCRdb, the immuneACCESS table is reduced to in-frame sequences with V and J assigned. These tables do not hold every clone; where another copy was compared, an unresolved V gene accounts for under half, and the others remain unexplained. In all, the sample holds approximately 22,000 clones, and roughly 88% of those were seen once. Of the sample, around 30% is held by the ten largest clones. Sequences were derived from CD4+ or CD8+ T cells sorted from blood, sampled in a trial of the OX40 agonist ivuxolimab. The receptors were sampled from an adult with an advanced solid tumor such as melanoma, head and neck, liver or kidney cancer.

This clone was seen only a few times. The chain combines TRBV9 with TRBJ2-1; possibly TRBD1 for D (5 bases). The CDR3 is 13 residues long. Germline V gene sequence: CDR1 SGDLS, CDR2 YYNGEE. V was pared by 7 bases and J by 3 bases, with 11 bases between. CDR3 nucleotide sequence: TGTGCCAGCGGGGCGGAAAACTACAATGAGCAGTTCTTC. This translates into CASGAENYNEQFF.

The chain is built from TRBV11-2 and TRBJ2-7; TRBD2 agrees at 9 bases. The junction had 6 bases not matched to a gene; V was cut back by 5 bases and J by 4 bases. Germline V gene sequence: CDR1 SGHAT, CDR2 FQNNGV. The CDR3 contains 14 residues. The CDR3 here is CASSVLAGFYEQYF. In nucleotides, the CDR3 is TGTGCCAGCAGCGTCCTAGCGGGATTTTACGAGCAGTACTTC.

This sequence joins TRBV30 and TRBJ2-7, with D hard to call. V gave up 1 base and J gave up 4 bases, with 20 bases separating them. The CDR3 is 16 amino acids. Germline V gene lookup returns CDR1 GTSNPN and CDR2 SVGIG (reference sequence). This CDR3 reads CAWSATRVDVTYEQYF. The CDR3 nucleotides read TGTGCCTGGAGTGCCACCCGAGTTGACGTAACTTACGAGCAGTACTTC.

In DNA, the CDR3 is TGTGCCATCAGTCCTAGAAAGGCGGGAGGGCAAGGTGAGCAGTTCTTC. Protein sequence: CAISPRKAGGQGEQFF. V gene TRBV10-3 combines with J gene TRBJ2-1; the match to TRBD2 covers 9 bases. Trimming at V came to 5 bases and at J to 9 bases, leaving 14 bases not matched to a gene. This CDR3 has 16 residues. Looked up from germline, CDR1 is ENHRY and CDR2 is SYGVKD.

This chain links TRBV7-6 with TRBJ2-2, with D perhaps matching TRBD2 (6 bases). Germline CDR1 and CDR2: SGHVS and FNYEAQ. Trimming removed 1 base at V and 5 bases at J, with 14 bases between. The length of the CDR3 is 16 residues. The CDR3 sequence: CASSLVTGLRTGELFF. The CDR3 coding sequence is TGTGCCAGCAGCTTAGTCACGGGACTTCGAACCGGGGAGCTGTTTTTT.

This sequence joins TRBV6-5 and TRBJ2-1; D might be TRBD1 or TRBD2, each matching 5 bases. Trimming took off 6 bases at V and 10 bases at J, with 19 bases between the two ends. Germline V lookup: CDR1 MNHEY, CDR2 SVGAGI. The CDR3 sequence is 14 residues long. CDR3 protein: CASRTSGTDLEQFF. CDR3 sequence (DNA): TGTGCCAGCAGAACCTCCGGGACGGACTTAGAGCAGTTCTTC.

The chain combines TRBV5-6 with TRBJ1-2, with TRBD1 matching 9 bases. The CDR3 loop spans 13 amino acids. Per germline, CDR1 SGHDT and CDR2 YYEEEE. The J segment lost 5 bases and the V segment lost 4 bases, leaving 3 bases of the junction unmatched. The CDR3, as DNA: TGTGCCAGCAGCCCCGGGACAGGGTATGGCTACACCTTC. It encodes CASSPGTGYGYTF.

This clone was seen a single time. The J gene is TRBJ2-5, the V gene TRBV9; 10 bases are a match to TRBD2. The CDR3 runs to 15 residues. The germline CDR1 and CDR2 sequences are SGDLS and YYNGEE. V gave up 0 bases and J gave up 5 bases; unmatched junction bases: 4. Written as DNA, the CDR3 is TGTGCCAGCAGCGTAGAGGCTAGCGGGAGTGAGACCCAGTACTTC. As protein: CASSVEASGSETQYF.

J is TRBJ1-3 and V is TRBV7-9, with 11 bases lining up with TRBD1. Germline CDR1 SEHNR, CDR2 FQNEAQ (reference sequence). The V segment lost 5 bases and the J segment 8 bases; nucleotides outside the gene matches: 5. The CDR3 runs to 14 residues. The CDR3 DNA follows: TGTGCCAGCAGCATCGGACAGGGGGCTGACACCATATATTTT. It yields the protein CASSIGQGADTIYF.

The chain couples TRBV29-1 to TRBJ2-1; 12 bases agree with TRBD1. Per the germline V gene, CDR1 is SQVTM and CDR2 is ANQGSEA. The CDR3 extends over 18 amino acids. With 5 bases clipped from V and 7 bases from J, the junction kept 18 bases outside the gene matches. For the CDR3, the DNA is TGCAGCGTTATTCCGGGACAGGGGGCGCGTAGTGGGCGGAATGAGCAGTTCTTC. This codes for CSVIPGQGARSGRNEQFF.

The chain recombines TRBV12-5 with TRBJ2-3, with no clear D. V was trimmed by 5 bases and J by 2 bases, leaving 14 bases between them. CDR3 length: 15 residues. Looked up from germline, CDR1 is LGHNT and CDR2 is FRNRAP. In nucleotides, the CDR3 is TGTGCTAGTGGTCACCCGCAGGTGTACACAGATACGCAGTATTTT. Residues: CASGHPQVYTDTQYF.

The chain links TRBV7-9 to TRBJ2-2; 11 bases are a match to TRBD2. The trim removed 5 bases at V and 0 bases at J, leaving 5 bases unmatched. Per the germline V gene, CDR1 is SEHNR and CDR2 is FQNEAQ (reference sequence). The length of the CDR3 is 17 residues. Written as DNA, the CDR3 is TGTGCCAGCAGCGAACGACTAGCGGGATCGAACACCGGGGAGCTGTTTTTT. It is translated as CASSERLAGSNTGELFF.